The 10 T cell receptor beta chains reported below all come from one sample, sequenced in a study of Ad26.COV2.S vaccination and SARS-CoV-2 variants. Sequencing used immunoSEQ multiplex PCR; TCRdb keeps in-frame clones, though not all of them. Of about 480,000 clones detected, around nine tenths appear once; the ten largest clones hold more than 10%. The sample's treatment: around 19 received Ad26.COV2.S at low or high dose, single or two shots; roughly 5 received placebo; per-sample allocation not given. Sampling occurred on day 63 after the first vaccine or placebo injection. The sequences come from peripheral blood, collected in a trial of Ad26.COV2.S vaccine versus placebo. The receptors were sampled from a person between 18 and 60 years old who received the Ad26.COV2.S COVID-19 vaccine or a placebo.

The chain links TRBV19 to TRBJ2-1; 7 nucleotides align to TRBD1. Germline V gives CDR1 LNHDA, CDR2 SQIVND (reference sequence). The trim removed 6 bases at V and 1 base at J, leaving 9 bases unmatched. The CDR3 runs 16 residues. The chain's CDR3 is CASSFPQGKSYNEQFF. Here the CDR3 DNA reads TGTGCCAGTAGCTTCCCACAGGGGAAATCCTACAATGAGCAGTTCTTC.

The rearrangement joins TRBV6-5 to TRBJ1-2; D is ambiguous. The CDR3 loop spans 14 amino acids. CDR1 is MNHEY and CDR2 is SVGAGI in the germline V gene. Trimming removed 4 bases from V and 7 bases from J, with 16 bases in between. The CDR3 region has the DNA TGTGCCAGCAGTTCCCGGGCCAATTACGCTGGCTACACCTTC. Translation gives CASSSRANYAGYTF.

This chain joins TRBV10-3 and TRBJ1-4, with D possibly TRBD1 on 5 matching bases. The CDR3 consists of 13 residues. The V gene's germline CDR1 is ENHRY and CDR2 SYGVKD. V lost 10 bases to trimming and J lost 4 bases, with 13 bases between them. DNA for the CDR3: TGTGCCACGGGCCGGGGGTATAATGAAAAACTGTTTTTT. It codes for CATGRGYNEKLFF.

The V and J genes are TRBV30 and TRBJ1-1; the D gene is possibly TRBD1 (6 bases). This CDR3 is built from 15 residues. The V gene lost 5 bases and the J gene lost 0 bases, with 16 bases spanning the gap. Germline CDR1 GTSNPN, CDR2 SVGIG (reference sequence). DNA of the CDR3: TGTGCCTGGGCTAGAGGGGGGCACATGAACACTGAAGCTTTCTTT. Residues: CAWARGGHMNTEAFF.

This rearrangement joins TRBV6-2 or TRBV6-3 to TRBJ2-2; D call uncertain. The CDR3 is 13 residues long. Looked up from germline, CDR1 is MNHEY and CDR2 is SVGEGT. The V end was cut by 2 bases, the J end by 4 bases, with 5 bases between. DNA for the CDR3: TGTGCCAGCAGTTACAACCCCACCGGGGAGCTGTTTTTT. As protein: CASSYNPTGELFF.

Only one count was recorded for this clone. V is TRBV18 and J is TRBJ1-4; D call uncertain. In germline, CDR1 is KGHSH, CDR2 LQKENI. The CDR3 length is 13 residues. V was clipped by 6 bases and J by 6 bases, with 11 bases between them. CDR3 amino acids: CASSQAADEKLFF. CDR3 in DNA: TGTGCCAGCTCCCAGGCCGCGGATGAAAAACTGTTTTTT.

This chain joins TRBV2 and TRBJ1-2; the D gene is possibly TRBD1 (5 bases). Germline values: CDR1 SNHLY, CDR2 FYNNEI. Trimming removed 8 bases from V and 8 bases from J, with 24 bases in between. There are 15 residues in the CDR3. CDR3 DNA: TGTGCCAGCCACCCGGGAGGGACGGCCTTAGGGGGCTACACCTTC. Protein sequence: CASHPGGTALGGYTF.

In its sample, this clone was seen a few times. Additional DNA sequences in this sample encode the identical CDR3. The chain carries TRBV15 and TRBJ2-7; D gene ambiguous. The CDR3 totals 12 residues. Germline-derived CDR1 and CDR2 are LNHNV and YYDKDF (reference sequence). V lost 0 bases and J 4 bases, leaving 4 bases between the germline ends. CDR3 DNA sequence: TGTGCCACCAGCAGAGACAGATACGAGCAGTACTTC. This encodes CATSRDRYEQYF.

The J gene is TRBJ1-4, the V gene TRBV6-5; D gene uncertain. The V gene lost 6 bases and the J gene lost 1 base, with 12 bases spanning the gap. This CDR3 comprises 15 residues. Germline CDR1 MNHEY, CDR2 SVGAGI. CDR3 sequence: CASSFSEQTNEKLFF. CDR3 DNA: TGTGCCAGCAGCTTTTCGGAGCAAACTAATGAAAAACTGTTTTTT.

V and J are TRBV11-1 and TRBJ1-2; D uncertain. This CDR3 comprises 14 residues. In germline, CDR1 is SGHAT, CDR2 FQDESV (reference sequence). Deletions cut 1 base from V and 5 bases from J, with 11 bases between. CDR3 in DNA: TGTGCCAGCAGCTTAGTCGCGGCAGCTTATGGCTACACCTTC. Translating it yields CASSLVAAAYGYTF.